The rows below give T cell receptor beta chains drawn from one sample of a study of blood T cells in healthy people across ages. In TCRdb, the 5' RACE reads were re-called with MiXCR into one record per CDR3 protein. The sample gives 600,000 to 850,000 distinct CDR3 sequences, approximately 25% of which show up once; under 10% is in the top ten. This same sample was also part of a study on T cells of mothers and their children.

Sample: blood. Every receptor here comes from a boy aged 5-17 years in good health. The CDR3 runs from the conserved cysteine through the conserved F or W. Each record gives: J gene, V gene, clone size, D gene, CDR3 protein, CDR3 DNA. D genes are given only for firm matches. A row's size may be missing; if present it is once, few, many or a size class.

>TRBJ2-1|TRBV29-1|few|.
CSVAGVGSYNEQFF
TGCAGCGTTGCGGGGGTCGGGAGCTACAATGAGCAGTTCTTC
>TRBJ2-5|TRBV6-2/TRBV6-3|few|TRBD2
CATGAPGLAGGETQYF
TGTGCCACCGGCGCCCCTGGACTAGCGGGAGGAGAGACCCAGTACTTC
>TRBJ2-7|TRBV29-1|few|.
CSVGVASSISYEQYF
TGCAGCGTTGGGGTGGCCAGCTCAATCTCCTACGAGCAGTACTTC
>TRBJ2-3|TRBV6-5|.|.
CASSQREKDTQYF
TGTGCCAGCAGCCAGCGAGAGAAAGATACGCAGTATTTT
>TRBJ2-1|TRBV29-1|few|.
CSADPGTHEQFF
TGCAGCGCTGATCCAGGGACACATGAGCAGTTCTTC
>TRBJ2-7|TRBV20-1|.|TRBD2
CSARDGLAGLDEQYF
TGCAGTGCTAGAGACGGACTAGCGGGACTCGACGAGCAGTACTTC
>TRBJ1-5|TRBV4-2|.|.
CASSQEHREGQPQHF
TGTGCCAGCAGCCAAGAGCACAGGGAGGGACAGCCCCAGCATTTT
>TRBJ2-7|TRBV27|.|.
CASSRLSGGTYEQYF
TGTGCCAGCAGCCGACTTAGCGGAGGCACCTACGAGCAGTACTTC
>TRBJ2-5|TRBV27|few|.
CASRGVRETQYF
TGTGCCAGCAGGGGGGTGAGAGAGACCCAGTACTTC
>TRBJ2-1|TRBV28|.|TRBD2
CASSLGLAGERREQFF
TGTGCCAGCAGTTTAGGACTAGCGGGAGAGCGTCGTGAGCAGTTCTTC
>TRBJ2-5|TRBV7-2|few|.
CASSSNYQAGRETQYF
TGTGCCAGCAGCTCAAATTACCAGGCGGGGCGGGAGACCCAGTACTTC
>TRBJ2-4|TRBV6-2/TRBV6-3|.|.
CASSYRVAKNIQYF
TGTGCCAGCAGTTACCGGGTAGCCAAAAACATTCAGTACTTC
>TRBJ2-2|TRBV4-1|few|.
CASSQVAGQNTGELFF
TGCGCCAGCAGCCAAGTGGCGGGTCAGAACACCGGGGAGCTGTTTTTT
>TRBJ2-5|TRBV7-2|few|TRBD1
CASSRSPGTGEETQYF
TGTGCCAGCAGCCGAAGTCCCGGGACAGGGGAAGAGACCCAGTACTTC
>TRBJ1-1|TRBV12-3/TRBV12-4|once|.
CASSPPRFTNTEAFF
TGTGCCAGCAGTCCCCCCCGGTTCACTAACACTGAAGCTTTCTTT
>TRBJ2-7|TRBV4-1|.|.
CASSQPRDKPYEQYF
TGCGCCAGCAGCCAGCCCCGGGACAAGCCCTACGAGCAGTACTTC
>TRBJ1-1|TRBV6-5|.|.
CASSYSGHEAFF
TGTGCCAGCAGTTACTCGGGGCATGAAGCTTTCTTT
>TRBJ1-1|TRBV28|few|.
CASSETTSTNTEAFF
TGTGCCAGCAGTGAGACGACTTCCACGAACACTGAAGCTTTCTTT
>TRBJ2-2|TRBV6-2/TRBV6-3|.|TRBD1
CASSYGDRDLVGELFF
TGTGCCAGCAGTTACGGGGACAGGGATCTTGTCGGGGAGCTGTTTTTT
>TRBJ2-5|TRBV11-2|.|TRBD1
CASSIGQGWQETQYF
TGTGCCAGCAGCATCGGACAGGGGTGGCAAGAGACCCAGTACTTC
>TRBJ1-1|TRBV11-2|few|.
CASSLDLPGSATEAFF
TGTGCCAGCAGCTTAGATCTTCCGGGGTCTGCCACTGAAGCTTTCTTT
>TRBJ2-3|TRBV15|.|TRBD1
CATSRRTGADTQYF
TGTGCCACCAGCAGGCGGACAGGGGCAGATACGCAGTATTTT
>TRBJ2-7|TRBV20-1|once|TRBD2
CSARDVGLYEQYF
TGCAGTGCTAGAGATGTGGGACTATACGAGCAGTACTTC
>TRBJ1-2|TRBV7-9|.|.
CASSLVTEFYGYTF
TGTGCCAGCAGCTTAGTAACAGAGTTCTATGGCTACACCTTC
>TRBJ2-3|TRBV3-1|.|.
CASRQGDTQYF
TGTGCCAGCAGGCAGGGGGATACGCAGTATTTT
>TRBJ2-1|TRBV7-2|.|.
CASRYGPDNEQFF
TGTGCCAGCAGGTATGGCCCCGACAATGAGCAGTTCTTC
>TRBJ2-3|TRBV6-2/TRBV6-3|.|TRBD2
CASRHSGTNINTDTQYF
TGTGCCAGCAGACACTCCGGGACTAACATTAACACAGATACGCAGTATTTT
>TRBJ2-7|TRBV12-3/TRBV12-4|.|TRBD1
CTSSFPDRVRYEQYF
TGTACCAGCAGTTTCCCCGACAGGGTGAGGTACGAGCAGTACTTC
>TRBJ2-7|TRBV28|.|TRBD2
CASSLSGRMPDEQYF
TGTGCCAGCAGTCTTAGCGGGAGGATGCCCGACGAGCAGTACTTC
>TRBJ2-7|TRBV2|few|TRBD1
CASSVRQGPYEQYF
TGTGCCAGCAGTGTCAGACAGGGACCTTACGAGCAGTACTTC
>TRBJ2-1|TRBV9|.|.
CASSVGTGNSYNEQFF
TGTGCCAGCAGCGTGGGGACCGGCAATTCCTACAATGAGCAGTTCTTC
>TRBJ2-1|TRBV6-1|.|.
CASSTNRVQSFSYNEQFF
TGTGCCAGCAGTACAAACAGGGTTCAATCCTTCTCCTACAATGAGCAGTTCTTC
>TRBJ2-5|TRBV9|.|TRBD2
CASSGRIRSGSDETQYF
TGTGCCAGCAGCGGACGAATACGTAGCGGGAGCGATGAGACCCAGTACTTC
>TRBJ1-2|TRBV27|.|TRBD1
CASSPTGAAYGYTF
TGTGCCAGCAGTCCGACAGGGGCGGCCTATGGCTACACCTTC
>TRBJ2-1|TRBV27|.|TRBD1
CASSLSPGGNEQFF
TGTGCCAGCAGTTTGTCGCCAGGGGGCAATGAGCAGTTCTTC
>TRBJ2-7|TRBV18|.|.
CASSPIGDEQYF
TGTGCCAGCTCACCTATCGGCGACGAGCAGTACTTC
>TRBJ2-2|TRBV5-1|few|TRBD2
CASTSALAGENTGELFF
TGCGCCAGCACCTCAGCGCTAGCGGGAGAGAATACCGGGGAGCTGTTTTTT
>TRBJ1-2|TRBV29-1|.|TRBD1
CSVRRDRAYGYTF
TGCAGCGTGCGGCGGGACAGGGCCTATGGCTACACCTTC
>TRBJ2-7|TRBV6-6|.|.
CASSFPNEQYF
TGTGCCAGCAGCTTCCCTAATGAGCAGTACTTC
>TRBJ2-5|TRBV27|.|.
CASSLLTGETQYF
TGTGCCAGCAGTTTACTAACAGGAGAGACCCAGTACTTC
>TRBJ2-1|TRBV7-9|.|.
CASSLVRSGLEEQFF
TGTGCCAGCAGCTTAGTTCGGTCCGGGCTCGAAGAGCAGTTCTTC
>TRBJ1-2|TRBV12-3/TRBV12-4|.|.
CASSFWGSHGYTF
TGTGCCAGCAGTTTTTGGGGATCCCATGGCTACACCTTC
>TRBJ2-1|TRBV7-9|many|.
CASSLDGGAFNEQFF
TGTGCCAGCAGCTTAGACGGCGGAGCCTTCAATGAGCAGTTCTTC
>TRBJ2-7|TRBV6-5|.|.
CASSPGNLAYEQYF
TGTGCCAGCAGTCCTGGCAATCTTGCCTACGAGCAGTACTTC
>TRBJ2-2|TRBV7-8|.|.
CASSLAVLGDTGELFF
TGTGCCAGCAGCCTGGCAGTCCTAGGAGACACCGGGGAGCTGTTTTTT
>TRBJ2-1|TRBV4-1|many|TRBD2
CASSQDPSGSDNEQFF
TGCGCCAGCAGCCAAGATCCTAGCGGGAGCGACAATGAGCAGTTCTTC
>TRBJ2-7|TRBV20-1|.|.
CSGFSRLVETYEQYF
TGCAGTGGATTCTCCCGACTAGTTGAGACATACGAGCAGTACTTC
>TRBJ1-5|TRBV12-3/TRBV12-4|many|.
CASSLGQPQHF
TGTGCCAGCAGTTTAGGGCAGCCCCAGCATTTT
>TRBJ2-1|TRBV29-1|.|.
CSVLYIDEQFF
TGCAGCGTTCTGTACATTGATGAGCAGTTCTTC
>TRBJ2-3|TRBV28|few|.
CASSSQRQRGTDTQYF
TGTGCCAGCAGTTCACAGCGACAGCGGGGCACAGATACGCAGTATTTT
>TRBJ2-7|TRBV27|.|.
CAGSWLEEGEQYF
TGTGCCGGCAGTTGGTTAGAAGAAGGCGAGCAGTACTTC
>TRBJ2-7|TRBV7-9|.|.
CASSNRDTLYEQYF
TGTGCCAGCAGCAACCGGGACACCCTCTACGAGCAGTACTTC